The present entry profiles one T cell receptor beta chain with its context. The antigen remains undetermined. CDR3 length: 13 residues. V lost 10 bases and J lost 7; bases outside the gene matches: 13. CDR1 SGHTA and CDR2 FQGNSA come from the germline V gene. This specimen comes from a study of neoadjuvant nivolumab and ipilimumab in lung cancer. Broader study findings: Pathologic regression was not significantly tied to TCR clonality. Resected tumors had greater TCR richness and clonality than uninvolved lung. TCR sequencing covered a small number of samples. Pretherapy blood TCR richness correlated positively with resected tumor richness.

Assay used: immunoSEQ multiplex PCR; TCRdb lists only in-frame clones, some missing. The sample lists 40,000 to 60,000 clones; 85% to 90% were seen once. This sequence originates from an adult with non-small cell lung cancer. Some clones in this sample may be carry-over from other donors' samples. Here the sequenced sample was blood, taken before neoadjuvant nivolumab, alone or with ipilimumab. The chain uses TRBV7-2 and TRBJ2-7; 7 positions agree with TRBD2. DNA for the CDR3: TGTGCCACGCAGCGGGGATGGGGAGAGGAGCAGTACTTC. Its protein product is CATQRGWGEEQYF. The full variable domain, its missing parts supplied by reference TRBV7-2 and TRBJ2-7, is GAGVSQSPSNKVTEKGKDVELRCDPISGHTALYWYRQSLGQGLEFLIYFQGNSAPDKSGLPSDRFSAERTGGSVSTLTIQRTQQEDSAVYLCATQRGWGEEQYFGPGTRLTVT.